The text below deals with one T cell receptor (beta chain). The data were taken from a study of cytomegalovirus exposure and HLA in healthy donors. Germline CDR1 reads MDHEN; CDR2 reads SYDVKM. The V end was cut by 3 bases, the J end by 3 bases, with 8 bases between. CDR3 length: 13 residues. Some clones are missing from TCRdb's copy, which holds only in-frame ones; the method was immunoSEQ multiplex PCR. The table lists 250,000 or so clones, about 87% of them singletons. Material: PBMCs. The rearrangement joins TRBV28 to TRBJ1-2; TRBD1 is a possible D gene (5 bases). The clonotype was recovered from a man younger than 35 in good health and CMV-seronegative. DNA for the CDR3: TGTGCCAGCAGTTTTGGAGGGGACTATGGCTACACCTTC. Residues: CASSFGGDYGYTF.